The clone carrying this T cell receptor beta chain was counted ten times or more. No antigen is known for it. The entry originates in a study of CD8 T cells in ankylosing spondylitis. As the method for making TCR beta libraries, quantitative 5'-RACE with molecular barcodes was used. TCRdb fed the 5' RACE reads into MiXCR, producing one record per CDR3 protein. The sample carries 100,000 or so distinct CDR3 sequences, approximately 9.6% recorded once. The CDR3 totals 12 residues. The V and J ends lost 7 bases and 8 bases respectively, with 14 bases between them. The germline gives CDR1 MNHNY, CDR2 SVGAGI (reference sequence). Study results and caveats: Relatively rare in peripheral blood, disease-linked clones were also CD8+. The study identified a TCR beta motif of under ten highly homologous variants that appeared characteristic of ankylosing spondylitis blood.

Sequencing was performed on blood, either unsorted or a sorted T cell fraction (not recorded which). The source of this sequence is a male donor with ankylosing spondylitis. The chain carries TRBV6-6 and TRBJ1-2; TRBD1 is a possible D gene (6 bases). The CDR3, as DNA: TGTGCCAGCAAGAGTACAGGGTGGGGCTACACCTTC. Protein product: CASKSTGWGYTF.